The 18 T cell receptor beta chains presented below share a single source sample, sequenced in a study of blood T cells in healthy people across ages. A J-beta primer mix and a sample-barcoded 5' primer were used in a second PCR of roughly 7 to 12 cycles. Each CDR3 protein gets one entry after TCRdb re-called the 5' RACE reads with MiXCR. This table holds around 1,500,000 distinct CDR3 sequences, approximately 30% found once. The sample comprised blood. These receptors were taken from a woman aged 25 to 39 in good health.

In regard to this clonotype: The junction departs from germline at one end; a sequencing error may be responsible. The chain is built from TRBV20-1 and TRBJ2-3, with D uncertain. Germline V CDR1 and CDR2: DFQATT, SNEGSKA (reference sequence). The CDR3 runs to 11 residues. CDR3 sequence (DNA): TGCAGGGCTAAGGTTATGAATACGCAGTATTTT. Its translation: CRAKVMNTQYF.

The rearrangement joins TRBV5-1 to TRBJ1-1, with D tentatively TRBD1 (6 bases). The germline V gene encodes CDR1 SGHRS and CDR2 YFSETQ. V was cut by 4 bases and J by 9 bases, with 19 bases left in between. The CDR3 length is 14 residues. CDR3 coding DNA: TGCGCCAGCAGCCCCTCGGACAGCCGAACTAAAGCTTTCTTT. It yields the protein CASSPSDSRTKAFF.

Only a few counts were recorded for this clonotype. The chain carries TRBV30 and TRBJ1-5, with 8 positions matching TRBD1. The J call may be in error: the DNA end matches TRBJ2-3 better. The CDR3 spans 14 residues. Germline values: CDR1 GTSNPN, CDR2 SVGIG (reference sequence). CDR3 coding DNA: TGTGCCTGGAAACTGACAGGGGAGAGTCAGCCCCAGTATTTT. Encoded protein: CAWKLTGESQPQYF.

The rearrangement links TRBV7-2 to TRBJ1-6; D is ambiguous. Germline CDR1 and CDR2: SGHTA and FQGNSA. V was trimmed by 1 base and J by 8 bases, leaving 12 bases between them. The CDR3 covers 15 residues. The CDR3 is CASSLGGSRDSPLHF. CDR3 in DNA: TGTGCCAGCAGCTTAGGTGGGAGTCGGGATTCACCCCTCCACTTT.

This clonotype was picked up a small number of times. The junction and the germline gene differ at one end; a read error may be behind it. This chain links TRBV7-8 with TRBJ2-7; the D gene is possibly TRBD2 (5 bases). The CDR3 runs 16 residues. Per germline, CDR1 SGHVS and CDR2 FQNEAQ. The CDR3 nucleotides read TGTGCCAGCAGCCCCGATCAGAGACCTAGCTCCTATGAGCAGTACTTC. It translates to CASSPDQRPSSYEQYF.

The chain has TRBV12-3 or TRBV12-4 and TRBJ2-4; maybe TRBD2 (5 bases). This CDR3 has 16 residues. The ends were cut back, 6 bases at V and 3 bases at J, with 18 bases in the middle. Here the CDR3 reads CASSNRPPAGKNIQYF. For the CDR3, the DNA is TGTGCCAGCAGCAACCGACCCCCGGCGGGCAAAAACATTCAGTACTTC.

This clonotype was observed a few times. The V gene is TRBV20-1, the J gene TRBJ1-2; D possibly corresponds to TRBD1 (5 bases). Germline CDR1 is DFQATT and CDR2 is SNEGSKA (reference sequence). The CDR3 has 14 amino acids. V dropped 1 base and J dropped 2 bases, with 11 bases sitting between them. The CDR3 loop is CSARATGLNYGYTF. The CDR3 DNA follows: TGCAGTGCTAGAGCCACGGGGCTAAACTATGGCTACACCTTC.

In its sample, this clonotype was seen many times. At one boundary the junction diverges from the germline segment, which might be a read error. The CDR3 sequence: CASSLTGDNQPQHF. The DNA of the CDR3 is TGTGCCAGCAGCTTAACAGGGGACAATCAGCCCCAGCATTTT. The rearrangement uses TRBV5-1 and TRBJ1-5; 7 nucleotides align to TRBD1. This CDR3 has 14 amino acids. Germline CDR1 and CDR2: SGHRS and YFSETQ.

This clonotype was counted a few times. V usage is TRBV14 and J usage is TRBJ1-5; unclear D gene. The CDR3 length is 15 residues. Trimming removed 2 bases at V and 5 bases at J, with 13 bases between. Germline CDR1 SGHDN, CDR2 FVKESK. CDR3 residues: CASSQPWAPYQPQHF. The CDR3, as DNA: TGTGCCAGCAGCCAACCTTGGGCGCCTTATCAGCCCCAGCATTTT.

This clonotype came up a few times. V is TRBV6-6 and J is TRBJ1-2; tentatively, D is TRBD1 (5 bases). Germline V gene data show CDR1 as MNHNY and CDR2 as SVGAGI (reference sequence). The CDR3 length is 13 residues. V was trimmed by 9 bases and J by 1 base, leaving 12 bases between them. CDR3 residues: CASTLRGNYGYTF. CDR3 in DNA: TGTGCCAGTACCCTTAGGGGTAACTATGGCTACACCTTC.

V gene TRBV25-1 combines with J gene TRBJ1-1; D gene uncertain. Germline-derived CDR1 and CDR2 are MGHDK and SYGVNS. V was trimmed by 4 bases and J by 0 bases, leaving 24 bases between them. CDR3 length equals 19 residues. For the CDR3, the DNA is TGTGCCAGCAGTGCACCCCCTCGGTCCGGAGGGCTTATGAACACTGAAGCTTTCTTT. The encoded protein is CASSAPPRSGGLMNTEAFF. Together with reference TRBV25-1 and TRBJ1-1, the CDR3 gives the full variable domain: EADIYQTPRYLVIGTGKKITLECSQTMGHDKMYWYQQDPGMELHLIHYSYGVNSTEKGDLSSESTVSRIRTEHFPLTLESARPSHTSQYLCASSAPPRSGGLMNTEAFFGQGTRLTVV.

This clonotype was observed a handful of times. This chain joins TRBV7-2 and TRBJ2-1; D tentatively fits TRBD1 or TRBD2 (5 bases each). Germline V CDR1 and CDR2: SGHTA, FQGNSA. The CDR3 runs 17 residues. The V gene lost 0 bases and the J gene lost 6 bases, with 18 bases spanning the gap. CDR3 in DNA: TGTGCCAGCAGCTTAGCGCAGCATGGGAAGGGGAGCAATGAGCAGTTCTTC. This codes for CASSLAQHGKGSNEQFF. The whole variable domain, remainder taken from reference TRBV7-2 and TRBJ2-1, is GAGVSQSPSNKVTEKGKDVELRCDPISGHTALYWYRQSLGQGLEFLIYFQGNSAPDKSGLPSDRFSAERTGGSVSTLTIQRTQQEDSAVYLCASSLAQHGKGSNEQFFGPGTRLTVL.

This clonotype was observed once. This is likely a read error, given that the CDR3 carries no conserved phenylalanine or tryptophan at its end. The V and J genes are TRBV20-1 and TRBJ2-5; no firm D call. CDR3 length equals 11 residues. CDR1 and CDR2 from the germline V gene are DFQATT and SNEGSKA (reference sequence). The V end lost 3 bases, the J end lost 11 bases, and 13 bases lay between the germline ends. In DNA, the CDR3 is TGCAGTGCTAGCGCCCACAATGAGCAGTACTCC. It codes for CSASAHNEQYS.

The table lists this clonotype with a few counts. The chain has TRBV30 and TRBJ1-5; D unclear. The V gene lost 2 bases and the J gene lost 9 bases, with 11 bases spanning the gap. The CDR3 has 12 residues. CDR1 is GTSNPN and CDR2 is SVGIG in the germline V gene (reference sequence). This chain's CDR3 is CAWSNTAGPQHF. Written as DNA, the CDR3 is TGTGCCTGGAGTAATACAGCCGGGCCCCAGCATTTT.

This sequence joins TRBV19 and TRBJ1-2; 10 positions agree with TRBD1. The J segment lost 2 bases and the V segment lost 5 bases, leaving 8 bases of the junction unmatched. CDR1 and CDR2 (germline): LNHDA, SQIVND (reference sequence). This CDR3 contains 16 residues. CDR3 nucleotide sequence: TGTGCCAGTAGTGGCCCTCGACAGGGGGCCAACTATGGCTACACCTTC. It specifies CASSGPRQGANYGYTF.

This clonotype was found a few times. This chain connects TRBV19 to TRBJ2-1; D perhaps matches TRBD2 (6 bases). V gave up 4 bases and J gave up 9 bases, with 19 bases separating them. CDR1 and CDR2 (germline): LNHDA, SQIVND (reference sequence). There are 15 residues in the CDR3. CDR3 residues: CASSTLKRSGGEQFF. The CDR3 bases are TGTGCCAGTAGTACCCTGAAGCGGTCCGGGGGTGAGCAGTTCTTC.

The chain couples TRBV10-2 to TRBJ1-3; no clear D. V was trimmed by 7 bases and J by 2 bases, leaving 15 bases between them. Looked up from germline, CDR1 is WSHSY and CDR2 is SAAADI. This CDR3 spans 15 amino acids. The CDR3 DNA reads TGCGCCAGCAATGAAGGAACATTCACTGGAAACACCATATATTTT. This translates into CASNEGTFTGNTIYF.

This clonotype has more than one count but fewer than ten. J is TRBJ2-5 and V is TRBV3-1, with TRBD1 matching 9 bases. Germline V gene sequence: CDR1 LGHDT, CDR2 YNNKEL (reference sequence). The CDR3 runs 13 residues. After removal of 8 bases from V and 11 bases from J, the junction contained 12 bases not matched to a gene. The CDR3 here is CASRGQGSEEQYF. In DNA form, the CDR3 reads TGTGCCAGCCGGGGACAGGGTTCGGAGGAGCAGTACTTC.